The rows below give T cell receptor beta chains drawn from one sample of a study of blood T cell repertoires in COVID-19. The table came from immunoSEQ multiplex PCR; TCRdb's copy has only in-frame clones and leaves some out. The data hold roughly 41,000 clones, with 70% to 90% observed a single time. Sequences were obtained from peripheral blood. The source is a man aged 60 to 75 with acute or convalescent COVID-19. Both conserved end residues are part of each CDR3. D genes are given only for firm matches. Some rows have no size entry. The others give once, few or many, or a class for an expanded clone.

j_call v_call d_call clone_size cdr3_aa cdr3_nt
TRBJ1-2 TRBV2 TRBD1 . CASSVQGGYGYTF TGTGCCAGCAGTGTACAGGGGGGCTATGGCTACACCTTC
TRBJ1-2 TRBV6-5 . . CASSYSEGGSGYTF TGTGCCAGCAGTTACTCTGAGGGCGGGAGTGGCTACACCTTC
TRBJ1-1 TRBV2 . . CASSVLVGLRTEAFF TGTGCCAGCAGTGTCTTGGTGGGGCTCCGCACTGAAGCTTTCTTT
TRBJ1-1 TRBV20-1 . . CSASNRASTSTEAFF TGCAGTGCTAGTAACAGGGCTTCGACAAGCACTGAAGCTTTCTTT
TRBJ2-2 TRBV5-1 TRBD1 . CASSLGTGYTGELFF TGCGCCAGCAGCTTAGGGACAGGTTACACCGGGGAGCTGTTTTTT
TRBJ2-3 TRBV25-1 TRBD2 once CASSDPGTSGLVDTQYF TGTGCCAGCAGTGATCCCGGGACTAGCGGGCTGGTAGATACGCAGTATTTT
TRBJ1-1 TRBV28 TRBD1 . CASSLSPGQGGEAFF TGTGCCAGCAGTTTATCCCCGGGACAGGGGGGAGAAGCTTTCTTT
TRBJ2-1 TRBV18 TRBD2 . CASSPATGGPRYNEQFF TGTGCCAGCTCACCAGCGACGGGGGGGCCTAGGTACAATGAGCAGTTCTTC
TRBJ2-7 TRBV7-2 TRBD1 . CASSSTRWVGGVHEQYF TGTGCCAGCAGCTCTACCCGGTGGGTAGGGGGCGTCCACGAGCAGTACTTC
TRBJ1-6 TRBV5-1 . . CASSITGDSPLHF TGCGCCAGCAGCATTACTGGAGATTCACCCCTCCACTTT
TRBJ1-2 TRBV9 TRBD1 once CASSPRTGGGGYTF TGTGCCAGCAGCCCCAGGACAGGGGGTGGTGGCTACACCTTC
TRBJ1-5 TRBV6-1 . . CASSAQGIQVGQPQHF TGTGCCAGCAGTGCGCAGGGGATACAGGTTGGTCAGCCCCAGCATTTT
TRBJ1-1 TRBV6-2/TRBV6-3 TRBD1 . CASSYLDRDRAIF TGTGCCAGCAGTTACTTAGACCGGGACAGGGCTATCTTT
TRBJ1-2 TRBV11-1 TRBD1 . CASSRRDRANYGYTF TGTGCCAGCAGCCGCCGGGACAGGGCCAACTATGGCTACACCTTC
TRBJ1-2 TRBV30 . . CAWRQGDYGYTF TGTGCCTGGAGGCAGGGCGACTATGGCTACACCTTC
TRBJ2-3 TRBV11-2 . . CASSRLITDTQYF TGTGCCAGCAGCCGCCTAATTACAGATACGCAGTATTTT
TRBJ1-2 TRBV6-2/TRBV6-3 . . CASSENNRGYTF TGTGCCAGCAGTGAGAATAATAGAGGCTACACCTTC
TRBJ2-7 TRBV21-1 . . CASSGWRGAYEQYF TGTGCCAGCAGCGGGTGGAGGGGAGCCTACGAGCAGTACTTC